This TCR beta chain was sequenced during a study of cytomegalovirus exposure and HLA in healthy donors. This CDR3 region has 12 residues. Germline-derived CDR1 and CDR2 are SGHRS and YFSETQ. The V gene end was trimmed by 3 bases and the J gene end by 10 bases; junction bases not matched to a gene: 2. PCR primers comprised 60 Vbeta and 13 Jbeta primers. Assay: immunoSEQ multiplex PCR; the TCRdb copy retains only in-frame clones and omits some. The data show roughly 120,000 clones, approximately 80% seen once. The clonotype originates from a middle-aged woman in good health and CMV-seronegative. Sequencing was done on a sample of PBMCs. V gene TRBV5-1 combines with J gene TRBJ2-1; TRBD1 agrees at 9 bases. The CDR3 protein is CASSYDRGEQFF. CDR3 DNA: TGCGCCAGCAGCTACGACAGGGGGGAGCAGTTCTTC. Full variable domain (outside the CDR3, taken from reference TRBV5-1 and TRBJ2-1): KAGVTQTPRYLIKTRGQQVTLSCSPISGHRSVSWYQQTPGQGLQFLFEYFSETQRNKGNFPGRFSGRQFSNSRSEMNVSTLELGDSALYLCASSYDRGEQFFGPGTRLTVL.